The 15 T cell receptor beta chains below all came from one sample that was sequenced in a study of T cells in Graves' hyperthyroidism and ophthalmopathy. Regions amplified from RNA transcripts were the TCR beta CDR3 regions. Primed by the HTBI set, a first-round RT-PCR was run on the TCR CDR3. TCRdb re-called the multiplex PCR reads through MiXCR, storing one row per CDR3 protein. The sample has a few hundred thousand distinct CDR3 sequences, about 16% seen once; the top ten hold roughly a fifth. Specimen: blood. These receptors originate from a woman between 55 and 75 years old with Graves' ophthalmopathy.

In regard to this clonotype: With a much larger clone just one base away, this may be a read error. The gene calls are TRBV20-1 and TRBJ2-1, with 8 nucleotides matching TRBD2. The CDR3 totals 15 residues. Per the germline V gene, CDR1 is DFQATT and CDR2 is SNEGSKA (reference sequence). Written as DNA, the CDR3 is TGCAGTGCTAGGGGGACTAGTTTCTCCTACAATGAGCGGTTCTTC. This codes for CSARGTSFSYNERFF.

The chain carries TRBV29-1 and TRBJ2-1; no reliable D call. Germline assignment: CDR1 SQVTM and CDR2 ANQGSEA. The V and J ends lost 5 bases and 0 bases respectively, with 14 bases between them. The CDR3 is 15 residues long. The CDR3 sequence: CSVRSQSHSYNEQFF. The CDR3, as DNA: TGCAGCGTTCGTTCGCAGAGCCACTCCTACAATGAGCAGTTCTTC.

This clonotype was seen more than once but under ten times. The chain uses TRBV20-1 and TRBJ2-7; 12 bases align to TRBD2. From germline, CDR1 is DFQATT and CDR2 SNEGSKA (reference sequence). This CDR3 region has 14 residues. Germline trimming cut 3 bases from V and 4 bases from J; bases unmatched to any gene: 4. CDR3 bases: TGCAGTGCTAGCGGGACTAGCGGGTGGTACGAGCAGTACTTC. Translated, it gives CSASGTSGWYEQYF.

The chain links TRBV10-2 to TRBJ1-1; D perhaps matches TRBD1 (5 bases). Looked up from germline, CDR1 is WSHSY and CDR2 is SAAADI. V lost 2 bases to trimming and J lost 4 bases, with 8 bases between them. This CDR3 has 13 amino acids. CDR3 bases: TGCGCCAGCAGTGAGGGGGGGGGCACTGAAGCTTTCTTT. Its protein is CASSEGGGTEAFF.

This clonotype was recorded many times. V gene TRBV20-1 combines with J gene TRBJ2-7; TRBD2 agrees at 12 bases. V trimming: 0 bases; J trimming: 5 bases; junction bases outside the gene matches: 5. Per the germline V gene, CDR1 is DFQATT and CDR2 is SNEGSKA (reference sequence). This CDR3 is built from 15 residues. This chain's CDR3 is CSAREGLAGYDEQYF. CDR3 sequence (DNA): TGCAGTGCTAGAGAAGGACTAGCGGGATACGACGAGCAGTACTTC.

This clonotype was counted many times. J is TRBJ2-3 and V is TRBV30, with 12 positions matching TRBD2. CDR3 length equals 17 residues. Per germline, CDR1 GTSNPN and CDR2 SVGIG (reference sequence). J was trimmed by 0 bases and V by 2 bases; bases with no gene match: 6. CDR3: CAWSTGLAGPSTDTQYF. CDR3 DNA: TGTGCCTGGAGTACGGGACTAGCGGGTCCTAGCACAGATACGCAGTATTTT.

In this sample, this clonotype turned up many times. The chain uses TRBV20-1 and TRBJ2-5, with TRBD2 matching 11 bases. V gave up 7 bases and J gave up 5 bases; unmatched junction bases: 12. CDR3 size: 15 residues. Germline loops: CDR1 DFQATT, CDR2 SNEGSKA (reference sequence). CDR3 DNA sequence: TGCAGTGACCTTAGCGGGAGGGCCCTCGGCGAGACCCAGTACTTC. Encoded protein: CSDLSGRALGETQYF.

This chain connects TRBV6-2 or TRBV6-3 to TRBJ2-7, with 14 positions matching TRBD2. The CDR3 is 16 residues long. Germline CDR1 reads MNHEY; CDR2 reads SVGEGT. J gave up 3 bases and V 5 bases, and 6 bases lay outside the gene matches. The CDR3: CASSRLAGGEDYEQYF. As DNA, the CDR3 is TGTGCCAGCAGTCGACTAGCGGGAGGGGAGGACTACGAGCAGTACTTC.

At least ten counts were recorded for this clonotype. The chain recombines TRBV20-1 with TRBJ2-7; D might be TRBD1 or TRBD2, each matching 5 bases. CDR3 size: 18 residues. Germline-derived CDR1 and CDR2 are DFQATT and SNEGSKA (reference sequence). V lost 0 bases and J lost 4, with 25 bases in between. The CDR3 sequence: CSARDQSQGPPLTYEQYF. CDR3 DNA sequence: TGCAGTGCTAGAGACCAATCCCAGGGACCTCCCCTCACTTACGAGCAGTACTTC.

This clonotype was recorded a few times. The chain is built from TRBV5-1 and TRBJ2-3; TRBD1 matches at 7 bases. Germline V lookup: CDR1 SGHRS, CDR2 YFSETQ. The CDR3 totals 15 residues. V shed 0 bases, J shed 4 bases, and the junction held 5 bases outside the gene matches. In nucleotides, the CDR3 is TGCGCCAGCAGCTTGGTGCCCCAGGGGGCAGATACGCAGTATTTT. This sequence encodes CASSLVPQGADTQYF.

This clonotype was detected ten times or more. The CDR3 coding sequence is TGTGCCAGCACGGAGGGTGGCTACGAGCAGTACTTC. Protein: CASTEGGYEQYF. The chain uses TRBV28 and TRBJ2-7; TRBD2 might be the D (6 bases). The CDR3 is 12 residues long. Germline values: CDR1 MDHEN, CDR2 SYDVKM. V was trimmed by 7 bases and J by 3 bases, leaving 10 bases between them.

This clonotype was observed at least ten times. The chain couples TRBV2 to TRBJ1-5; the D is unclear. Germline CDR1 SNHLY, CDR2 FYNNEI. Trimming shortened V by 0 bases and J by 9 bases, and 15 bases separated the two germline ends. The CDR3 covers 15 residues. The CDR3 here is CASSEAQKGWGPQHF. In DNA form, the CDR3 reads TGTGCCAGCAGTGAAGCGCAGAAGGGTTGGGGGCCCCAGCATTTT. Full variable domain (outside the CDR3, taken from reference TRBV2 and TRBJ1-5): EPEVTQTPSHQVTQMGQEVILRCVPISNHLYFYWYRQILGQKVEFLVSFYNNEISEKSEIFDDQFSVERPDGSNFTLKIRSTKLEDSAMYFCASSEAQKGWGPQHFGDGTRLSIL.

CDR3 nucleotide sequence: TGTGCCAGCAGCTCCATTTCGGGACTAGCGGGAGGGCAAGAGACCCAGTACTTC. This codes for CASSSISGLAGGQETQYF. The chain links TRBV7-9 to TRBJ2-5, with 16 bases identical to TRBD2. V lost 4 bases, J lost 2 bases, and 7 bases stayed unmatched. CDR3 length: 18 amino acids. Germline V gene lookup returns CDR1 SEHNR and CDR2 FQNEAQ (reference sequence).

The sample holds many counts of this clonotype. V gene TRBV3-1 combines with J gene TRBJ2-1, with D tentatively TRBD1 or TRBD2 (5 bases each). With 4 bases removed from V and 8 bases from J, the gap between germline ends came to 18 bases. This CDR3 is built from 15 residues. The germline CDR1 and CDR2 sequences are LGHDT and YNNKEL (reference sequence). The CDR3 DNA sequence: TGTGCCAGCAGCCCTCCGGACATTTTGGGGGATGAGCAGTTCTTC. Its protein product is CASSPPDILGDEQFF.

This clonotype has ten or more counts. The chain is built from TRBV2 and TRBJ2-3; TRBD2 matches 12 bases. Germline V gene sequence: CDR1 SNHLY, CDR2 FYNNEI. CDR3 length: 16 residues. V shed 8 bases, J shed 5 bases, and the junction held 11 bases outside the gene matches. CDR3 amino acids: CASGAPLAGGEDTQYF. In DNA, the CDR3 is TGTGCCAGCGGAGCCCCACTAGCGGGAGGCGAAGATACGCAGTATTTT.